This TCR beta chain was sequenced for a study of blood T cells in healthy people across ages. Using a J-beta primer mix together with a sample-barcoded 5' primer, a second PCR was run for roughly 6 to 11 cycles. TCRdb re-derived calls from the 5' RACE reads in MiXCR, one entry per CDR3 protein. The data show 1,100,000 or so distinct CDR3 sequences, less than 50% seen once. The ends were cut back, 4 bases at V and 0 bases at J, with 9 bases in the middle. The germline gives CDR1 MGHDK, CDR2 SYGVNS. This CDR3 is built from 15 residues. The rearrangement joins TRBV25-1 to TRBJ1-4; D possibly corresponds to TRBD1 (5 bases). Sequences were obtained from blood. The TCR comes from a woman aged 60-70 years in good health. Written as DNA, the CDR3 is TGTGCCAGCAGTGGGCGGACATCAACTAATGAAAAACTGTTTTTT. This gives the protein CASSGRTSTNEKLFF.